One and the same sample provided the 22 T cell receptor beta chains below, sequenced in a study of T cells in Graves' hyperthyroidism and ophthalmopathy. Amplified regions were TCR beta CDR3 sequences from RNA transcripts. During a first-round RT-PCR of the TCR CDR3, the HTBI primer set was used. TCRdb reanalysed the multiplex PCR reads using MiXCR and keeps one entry per CDR3 protein. The sample has approximately 610,000 distinct CDR3 sequences, under 15% seen once. Sequenced sample: blood. All receptors come from a woman aged 40 to 50 with Graves' ophthalmopathy.

V usage is TRBV29-1 and J usage is TRBJ1-1; D gene uncertain. This CDR3 region has 13 residues. V was trimmed by 3 bases and J by 5 bases, leaving 13 bases between them. Germline loops: CDR1 SQVTM, CDR2 ANQGSEA. The CDR3 is CSVERPEFTEAFF. The CDR3 coding sequence is TGCAGCGTTGAGCGGCCGGAGTTTACTGAAGCTTTCTTT.

The table lists this clonotype with many counts. The chain uses TRBV2 and TRBJ2-3, with D hard to call. Germline V lookup: CDR1 SNHLY, CDR2 FYNNEI. Deletions cut 11 bases from V and 1 base from J, with 10 bases between. This CDR3 is built from 12 residues. CDR3 loop: CAGSPGTDTQYF. The CDR3 bases are TGTGCCGGATCCCCGGGCACAGATACGCAGTATTTT. Based on the CDR3 plus reference TRBV2 and TRBJ2-3, the full variable domain is EPEVTQTPSHQVTQMGQEVILRCVPISNHLYFYWYRQILGQKVEFLVSFYNNEISEKSEIFDDQFSVERPDGSNFTLKIRSTKLEDSAMYFCAGSPGTDTQYFGPGTRLTVL.

This clonotype has ten or more counts. The chain has TRBV4-1 and TRBJ2-7; possible D gene TRBD1, 5 bases. CDR1 and CDR2 (germline): MGHRA, YSYEKL. The V and J ends lost 1 base and 3 bases respectively, with 10 bases between them. This CDR3 has 14 residues. The CDR3 protein is CASSQAKGNYEQYF. The CDR3 nucleotides are TGCGCCAGCAGCCAAGCAAAGGGGAACTACGAGCAGTACTTC.

This clonotype was observed a handful of times. This chain links TRBV20-1 with TRBJ2-7, with 7 bases identical to TRBD2. This CDR3 is 14 amino acids long. Germline loops: CDR1 DFQATT, CDR2 SNEGSKA (reference sequence). With V trimmed by 1 base and J by 3 bases, 6 bases remained unmatched. CDR3 loop: CSARGTSIIYEQYF. The CDR3 DNA reads as TGCAGTGCTAGAGGGACTAGTATTATCTACGAGCAGTACTTC.

This sequence joins TRBV6-2 or TRBV6-3 and TRBJ1-5; unclear D gene. Between the trimmed V and J ends, which lost 2 bases and 4 bases, there was a span of 9 bases. The CDR3 runs to 14 residues. Germline V lookup: CDR1 MNHEY, CDR2 SVGEGT. The CDR3 region is CASSYGVENQPQHF. DNA for the CDR3: TGTGCCAGCAGTTACGGGGTGGAAAATCAGCCCCAGCATTTT.

The chain employs TRBV28 and TRBJ2-2; possible D gene TRBD2, 6 bases. Germline assignment: CDR1 MDHEN and CDR2 SYDVKM. With 5 bases removed from V and 5 bases from J, the gap between germline ends came to 15 bases. The CDR3 has 15 amino acids. CDR3 DNA: TGTGCCAGCAGTATACTAGCCCCCCGAACCGGGGAGCTGTTTTTT. Its protein is CASSILAPRTGELFF.

Many counts were recorded for this clonotype. The chain uses TRBV7-9 and TRBJ2-7; 7 nucleotides match TRBD2. This CDR3 contains 14 residues. Germline lookup yields CDR1 SEHNR and CDR2 FQNEAQ (reference sequence). The J segment lost 5 bases and the V segment lost 2 bases, leaving 6 bases of the junction unmatched. The CDR3 DNA is TGTGCCAGCAGCTTAACGGCTAGCGGACACGAGCAGTACTTC. Residues: CASSLTASGHEQYF.

This clonotype was observed at least ten times. The chain has TRBV20-1 and TRBJ1-5, with no clear D. The V gene lost 0 bases and the J gene lost 5 bases, with 11 bases spanning the gap. CDR1 is DFQATT, CDR2 SNEGSKA, per germline (reference sequence). The CDR3 sequence is 14 residues long. The CDR3 reads CSARDPSGDQPQHF. The DNA of the CDR3 is TGCAGTGCTAGAGATCCGTCCGGCGATCAGCCCCAGCATTTT.

This clonotype was observed at least ten times. This chain connects TRBV29-1 to TRBJ2-5; perhaps TRBD2 as D (7 bases). Germline V CDR1 and CDR2: SQVTM, ANQGSEA. Trimming took 6 bases from V and 5 from J, leaving 16 bases between them. The CDR3 is made up of 13 amino acids. The CDR3 protein is CSVLPGGRETQYF. CDR3 DNA sequence: TGCAGCGTCCTCCCCGGGGGGCGGGAGACCCAGTACTTC.

In this sample, this clonotype turned up many times. This rearrangement joins TRBV2 to TRBJ2-2; D not certain. The length of the CDR3 is 16 residues. V was clipped by 2 bases and J by 6 bases, with 16 bases between them. The germline CDR1 and CDR2 sequences are SNHLY and FYNNEI. The CDR3 coding sequence is TGTGCCAGCAGTGAACGTAGAGTCGGGTCGGCCGGGGAGCTGTTTTTT. It codes for CASSERRVGSAGELFF.

The rearrangement links TRBV6-5 to TRBJ2-7, with D possibly called TRBD1 or TRBD2 (5 bases each). V shed 6 bases and J shed 3 bases, with 15 bases lying between them. The CDR3 loop spans 14 amino acids. The germline gives CDR1 MNHEY, CDR2 SVGAGI. CDR3 bases: TGTGCCAGCAGACTCGGGACCTTCGGCTACGAGCAGTACTTC. It is translated as CASRLGTFGYEQYF.

This clonotype was seen repeatedly, ten times or more. The V and J genes are TRBV2 and TRBJ1-2; 8 nucleotides line up with TRBD1. V trimming: 2 bases; J trimming: 3 bases; junction bases outside the gene matches: 2. The CDR3 spans 14 residues. Germline loops: CDR1 SNHLY, CDR2 FYNNEI. Here the CDR3 DNA reads TGTGCCAGCAGTGAACAGGGGGCATACTATGGCTACACCTTC. Amino acids: CASSEQGAYYGYTF.

This clonotype was recorded at least ten times. This rearrangement joins TRBV6-1 to TRBJ2-7, with 11 bases aligning to TRBD2. Germline CDR1 and CDR2: MNHNS and SASEGT. The CDR3 length is 14 residues. V lost 8 bases and J lost 4; bases outside the gene matches: 7. The CDR3 nucleotides read TGTGCCAGCGGAGCGGGACTAGCGGTTTACGAGCAGTACTTC. It is translated as CASGAGLAVYEQYF.

This clonotype was detected a few times. This rearrangement joins TRBV4-1 to TRBJ1-5; 9 nucleotides line up with TRBD1. The junction had 5 bases not matched to a gene; V was cut back by 4 bases and J by 7 bases. Germline V gives CDR1 MGHRA, CDR2 YSYEKL. CDR3 length: 14 residues. The CDR3 reads CASSLGTGTQPQHF. In nucleotides, the CDR3 is TGCGCCAGCAGCCTGGGGACAGGGACGCAGCCCCAGCATTTT.

V gene TRBV18 combines with J gene TRBJ1-5; the D is unclear. Trimming took 0 bases from V and 2 from J, leaving 11 bases between them. Germline-derived CDR1 and CDR2 are KGHSH and LQKENI. This CDR3 spans 16 amino acids. The CDR3 DNA reads TGTGCCAGCTCACCACCGCGGGAGTCGGGCAATCAGCCCCAGCATTTT. Translation: CASSPPRESGNQPQHF.

Points on this clonotype: This clone may be a read error of a much larger clone one base away. The CDR3 here is CASSSLTSGSRSYKQYF. DNA for the CDR3: TGTGCCAGCAGCTCCCTAACTAGCGGGAGTAGGTCCTACAAGCAGTACTTC. The rearrangement joins TRBV11-2 to TRBJ2-7; 11 positions agree with TRBD2. The germline V gene has CDR1 SGHAT and CDR2 FQNNGV. This CDR3 region has 17 residues.

Ten or more counts support this clonotype. The J gene is TRBJ1-2, the V gene TRBV12-3 or TRBV12-4, with D unclear. V lost 1 base to trimming and J lost 8 bases, with 8 bases between them. The CDR3 contains 12 residues. The CDR3 DNA reads as TGTGCCAGCAGTTTAGGTCAGCGGGGCTACACCTTC. Translated, it gives CASSLGQRGYTF.

This clonotype was counted at least ten times. The rearrangement links TRBV28 to TRBJ2-7; TRBD1 agrees at 7 bases. The CDR3 runs to 15 residues. Germline-derived CDR1 and CDR2 are MDHEN and SYDVKM. V trimming: 4 bases; J trimming: 4 bases; junction bases outside the gene matches: 10. CDR3 DNA: TGTGCCAGCAGTTCACCTCCAGGGGGACAATACGAGCAGTACTTC. It codes for CASSSPPGGQYEQYF.

This clonotype was picked up many times. The chain recombines TRBV12-3 or TRBV12-4 with TRBJ2-7; the D gene is possibly TRBD2 (6 bases). The V gene lost 5 bases and the J gene lost 7 bases, with 12 bases spanning the gap. The CDR3 is 12 amino acids. The DNA for the CDR3 is TGTGCCAGCAGTAAGAGGGCGGGAGAGCAGTACTTC. The encoded protein is CASSKRAGEQYF.

This clonotype was detected many times. The V gene is TRBV5-1, the J gene TRBJ2-7; 9 positions agree with TRBD2. With 4 bases clipped from V and 6 bases from J, the junction kept 5 bases outside the gene matches. This CDR3 has 13 residues. Germline V gene data show CDR1 as SGHRS and CDR2 as YFSETQ. The chain's CDR3 is CASSEGLAAEQYF. The CDR3 DNA sequence: TGCGCCAGCAGCGAGGGACTAGCTGCCGAGCAGTACTTC.

This clonotype was seen repeatedly, ten times or more. J is TRBJ2-2 and V is TRBV11-3; 8 nucleotides line up with TRBD1. Germline loops: CDR1 SGHNT, CDR2 YENEEA. After removal of 4 bases from V and 7 bases from J, the junction contained 8 bases not matched to a gene. The CDR3 loop spans 15 amino acids. The CDR3 nucleotides read TGTGCCAGCAGCTCCCGGACAGGGATCGTCGGGGAGCTGTTTTTT. It translates to CASSSRTGIVGELFF.

The sample holds many counts of this clonotype. The junction does not match germline at one end; this may be a read error. The chain is built from TRBV3-1 and TRBJ2-5; D is undetermined. The CDR3 loop spans 14 amino acids. Per the germline V gene, CDR1 is LGHDT and CDR2 is YNNKEL (reference sequence). CDR3 DNA sequence: TGTGCCAGCAGCCAAGAAATGCAACCGGAGAGCCAGTACTTC. It encodes CASSQEMQPESQYF.